Only a few counts were recorded for the clone carrying this T cell receptor beta chain. An end of the junction does not agree with germline; a read error may underlie this. The CDR3 has 16 amino acids. CDR1 ENHRY and CDR2 SYGVKD come from the germline V gene. The sample is drawn from a study of early T cells in non-severe SARS-CoV-2 infection. At the level of the study: Alpha and beta chains were unpaired, from unsorted whole-blood bulk RNA.

TCRdb reprocessed the 5' RACE reads with MiXCR, giving one entry per CDR3 protein. The repertoire consists of over 70,000 distinct CDR3 sequences, with approximately 14% occurring once and the leading ten covering roughly 3.8%. The chain employs TRBV10-3 and TRBJ2-7; 14 positions match TRBD2. The material was whole blood, obtained at baseline. This receptor was taken from an adult who was a healthcare worker with PCR-confirmed SARS-CoV-2 infection or an uninfected control (not recorded which). This chain's CDR3 is CAISGLAGGRGNEQYF. DNA for the CDR3: TGTGCCATTAGTGGACTAGCGGGAGGCCGGGGCAACGAGCAGTACTTC.